This T cell receptor (beta chain) was retrieved from a study of cytomegalovirus exposure and HLA in healthy donors. In the PCR, 60 Vbeta and 13 Jbeta primers were used. Libraries were prepared by immunoSEQ multiplex PCR; TCRdb keeps only in-frame clonotypes and omits some of them. The sample includes over 25,000 clones. This clonotype was sampled from a man aged 25 to 40 in good health and CMV-seronegative. Source material: PBMCs.

The CDR3 sequence is CASMRGGAVYEQYF. CDR3 coding DNA: TGCGCCAGCATGAGGGGGGGAGCTGTCTACGAGCAGTACTTC. The chain uses TRBV5-1 and TRBJ2-7, with D maybe TRBD2 (7 bases). The CDR3 extends over 14 amino acids. The V gene lost 6 bases and the J gene lost 3 bases, with 16 bases spanning the gap. CDR1 and CDR2 (germline): SGHRS, YFSETQ.